This T cell receptor (beta chain) emerged from a study of cytotoxic CD8 clonotypes in ibrutinib-treated CLL. The protocol was immunoSEQ multiplex PCR, while the TCRdb copy is restricted to in-frame clones and leaves out a portion. The sample has about 140,000 clones; approximately 80% are singletons. The sample consisted of PBMCs, taken after 24 months of ibrutinib treatment. The clonotype comes from a human donor with chronic lymphocytic leukemia.

CDR3 nucleotide sequence: TGTGCCAGCAGCTTAGCGGGGGAGGTTAATGAAAAACTGTTTTTT. This gives the protein CASSLAGEVNEKLFF. The gene calls are TRBV7-4 and TRBJ1-4; the D gene is possibly TRBD1 (5 bases). Trimming cost V 0 bases and J 4 bases, with 9 bases left between them. Germline CDR1 is SGHVT and CDR2 is SQSDAQ. The CDR3 spans 15 residues.